The 14 T cell receptor beta chains presented below share a single source sample, sequenced in a study of cytomegalovirus exposure and HLA in healthy donors. Both 60 Vbeta primers and 13 Jbeta primers went into the PCR. Assay used: immunoSEQ multiplex PCR; TCRdb lists only in-frame clones, some missing. The sample includes around 210,000 clones. The sequenced sample consisted of PBMCs. These receptors all come from a girl aged 2 to 10 in good health and CMV-seropositive.

V usage is TRBV27 and J usage is TRBJ2-3; weak D call: TRBD1 (6 bases). V dropped 6 bases and J dropped 5 bases, with 12 bases sitting between them. CDR3 length equals 13 residues. Looked up from germline, CDR1 is MNHEY and CDR2 is SMNVEV (reference sequence). CDR3 loop: CASSLYRVDTQYF. CDR3 coding DNA: TGTGCCAGCAGCCTATACAGGGTAGATACGCAGTATTTT.

This sequence joins TRBV19 and TRBJ2-1, with D possibly matching TRBD2 (5 bases). V lost 0 bases to trimming and J lost 6 bases, with 18 bases between them. Germline-derived CDR1 and CDR2 are LNHDA and SQIVND (reference sequence). The CDR3 length is 17 residues. In DNA form, the CDR3 reads TGTGCCAGTAGTATAGAAGGAGCGGCTCGCCCTGGCAATGAGCAGTTCTTC. It encodes CASSIEGAARPGNEQFF.

The chain uses TRBV7-2 and TRBJ2-2, with D unresolved. This CDR3 region has 15 residues. With 4 bases removed from V and 3 bases from J, the gap between germline ends came to 12 bases. The V gene's germline CDR1 is SGHTA and CDR2 FQGNSA. DNA of the CDR3: TGTGCCAGCAGCTCCTTAGTGACTTACACCGGGGAGCTGTTTTTT. It translates to CASSSLVTYTGELFF. Complete variable domain (other parts from reference TRBV7-2 and TRBJ2-2): GAGVSQSPSNKVTEKGKDVELRCDPISGHTALYWYRQSLGQGLEFLIYFQGNSAPDKSGLPSDRFSAERTGGSVSTLTIQRTQQEDSAVYLCASSSLVTYTGELFFGEGSRLTVL.

This chain uses TRBV7-8 with TRBJ2-3, with D tentatively TRBD1 (6 bases). Per the germline V gene, CDR1 is SGHVS and CDR2 is FQNEAQ. Between the trimmed V and J ends, which lost 2 bases and 3 bases, there was a span of 9 bases. The CDR3 has 14 residues. CDR3 sequence reads: CASSLQGTTDTQYF. The CDR3 DNA follows: TGTGCCAGCAGCTTACAGGGGACGACAGATACGCAGTATTTT.

The J gene is TRBJ1-5, the V gene TRBV2; D gene unclear. V shed 4 bases and J shed 6 bases, with 10 bases lying between them. This CDR3 region has 13 residues. CDR1 SNHLY and CDR2 FYNNEI come from the germline V gene. The CDR3 loop reads CASSVPASQPQHF. CDR3 in DNA: TGTGCCAGCAGTGTCCCCGCGAGTCAGCCCCAGCATTTT.

This sequence joins TRBV30 and TRBJ2-7; tentatively, D is TRBD1 (6 bases). CDR3 length: 11 amino acids. CDR1 is GTSNPN, CDR2 SVGIG, per germline (reference sequence). Trimming cost V 5 bases and J 4 bases, with 9 bases left between them. CDR3 region: CAWETGYEQYF. The CDR3 DNA is TGTGCCTGGGAGACAGGTTACGAGCAGTACTTC.

The chain's CDR3 is CASIRNAGFGNTIYF. CDR3 coding DNA: TGTGCCAGCATCCGAAACGCAGGGTTTGGAAACACCATATATTTT. The V call is TRBV7-6, the J call TRBJ1-3, with a possible D match to TRBD1 (5 bases). The germline V gene encodes CDR1 SGHVS and CDR2 FNYEAQ. The CDR3 totals 15 residues. The V gene lost 7 bases and the J gene lost 3 bases, with 16 bases spanning the gap. Variable domain in full (rest from reference TRBV7-6 and TRBJ1-3): GAGVSQSPRYKVTKRGQDVALRCDPISGHVSLYWYRQALGQGPEFLTYFNYEAQQDKSGLPNDRFSAERPEGSISTLTIQRTEQRDSAMYRCASIRNAGFGNTIYFGEGSWLTVV.

The chain joins TRBV6-1 to TRBJ2-2; TRBD1 matches 10 bases. Germline lookup yields CDR1 MNHNS and CDR2 SASEGT. V was clipped by 6 bases and J by 1 base; unmatched bases: 2. The CDR3 is 15 amino acids. The CDR3 DNA sequence: TGTGCCAGCAGCCGGGACAGGGGGAACACCGGGGAGCTGTTTTTT. Amino acid sequence: CASSRDRGNTGELFF.

This chain joins TRBV6-4 and TRBJ2-7, with TRBD1 matching 11 bases. Trimming removed 2 bases from V and 5 bases from J; junction bases left unmatched: 2. This CDR3 contains 14 residues. Germline CDR1 and CDR2: MRHNA and SNTAGT. The CDR3 nucleotides are TGTGCCAGCAGTGACCCGGGACAGGGGGACGAGCAGTACTTC. It translates to CASSDPGQGDEQYF.

The chain is built from TRBV2 and TRBJ1-4; 9 nucleotides line up with TRBD1. The CDR3 has 16 residues. V trimming: 2 bases; J trimming: 6 bases; junction bases outside the gene matches: 7. Germline-derived CDR1 and CDR2 are SNHLY and FYNNEI. As DNA, the CDR3 is TGTGCCAGCAGTGAACAGGGACAGGGATATTATGAAAAACTGTTTTTT. Its protein is CASSEQGQGYYEKLFF.

The V and J genes are TRBV29-1 and TRBJ2-1, with D tentatively TRBD2 (6 bases). This CDR3 region has 14 residues. With 8 bases removed from V and 0 bases from J, the gap between germline ends came to 14 bases. From germline, CDR1 is SQVTM and CDR2 ANQGSEA. For the CDR3, the DNA is TGCAGCTTCCGGGGGACGAGCTCCTACAATGAGCAGTTCTTC. This codes for CSFRGTSSYNEQFF.

V is TRBV5-1 and J is TRBJ2-5; 9 bases match TRBD1. The CDR3 extends over 16 amino acids. The germline CDR1 and CDR2 sequences are SGHRS and YFSETQ. The V gene end was trimmed by 2 bases and the J gene end by 1 base; junction bases not matched to a gene: 6. CDR3 nucleotide sequence: TGCGCCAGCAGCTTTACGGGACAGGGTGTCCAAGAGACCCAGTACTTC. The encoded protein is CASSFTGQGVQETQYF.

This chain links TRBV9 with TRBJ2-7; tentatively, D is TRBD1 (5 bases). CDR3 size: 15 residues. V shed 0 bases and J shed 2 bases, with 12 bases lying between them. Germline lookup yields CDR1 SGDLS and CDR2 YYNGEE. The DNA of the CDR3 is TGTGCCAGCAGCGTAGCTCAAGACAGACCCTACGAGCAGTACTTC. This sequence encodes CASSVAQDRPYEQYF.

The CDR3, as DNA: TGTGCCAGCAGTTTTATTGCAGGGCGGAAGGGCTACACCTTC. Residues: CASSFIAGRKGYTF. The chain employs TRBV27 and TRBJ1-2; the D gene is possibly TRBD1 (5 bases). The germline V gene encodes CDR1 MNHEY and CDR2 SMNVEV (reference sequence). V lost 3 bases, J lost 8 bases, and 16 bases lay in between. This CDR3 comprises 14 residues.